The 2 T cell receptor beta chains presented below share a single source sample, sequenced in a study of tumor-infiltrating lymphocytes in primary liver carcinoma. Both RNA and DNA were isolated together from about 21-30 mg of bulk tissue that had not been sorted. A primer in the constant region served to generate TCR beta cDNA from 450 to 650 ng of total RNA. Library construction for TCR beta comprised three nested multiplex PCR rounds performed with slightly modified ARM-PCR. Rounds one and two of PCR, each of 10 cycles, were primed with TRBV1-TRBV30 forward primers and a C-beta reverse primer. TCRdb called the multiplex PCR reads again in MiXCR, with one record for every CDR3 protein. This repertoire shows over 40,000 distinct CDR3 sequences, approximately 80% found once; its top ten account for roughly a quarter. Source material: liver tumor tissue from sampling region 5. This sample's subset: tumor region T5, tumor centre. Receptor source: a man aged 40-49 years with primary liver carcinoma and hepatitis B virus infection.

As for this clonotype: A read error may account for a junction end that differs from germline. The chain carries TRBV6-1 and TRBJ1-4; a possible D gene is TRBD1 (6 bases). CDR1 is MNHNS and CDR2 is SASEGT in the germline V gene. The CDR3 contains 18 residues. The CDR3 sequence is CVSSELPSNRVTNEKVFF. CDR3 bases: TGTGTCAGCAGTGAGCTACCATCGAACAGGGTAACTAATGAAAAAGTGTTTTTT.

J is TRBJ2-3 and V is TRBV29-1; a possible D gene is TRBD2 (5 bases). The CDR3 extends over 14 amino acids. The germline V gene has CDR1 SQVTM and CDR2 ANQGSEA. The V end was cut by 4 bases, the J end by 1 base, with 12 bases between. The CDR3 DNA follows: TGCAGCGTTGTTCCGTGGACTGGCACAGATACGCAGTATTTT. Translation gives CSVVPWTGTDTQYF.